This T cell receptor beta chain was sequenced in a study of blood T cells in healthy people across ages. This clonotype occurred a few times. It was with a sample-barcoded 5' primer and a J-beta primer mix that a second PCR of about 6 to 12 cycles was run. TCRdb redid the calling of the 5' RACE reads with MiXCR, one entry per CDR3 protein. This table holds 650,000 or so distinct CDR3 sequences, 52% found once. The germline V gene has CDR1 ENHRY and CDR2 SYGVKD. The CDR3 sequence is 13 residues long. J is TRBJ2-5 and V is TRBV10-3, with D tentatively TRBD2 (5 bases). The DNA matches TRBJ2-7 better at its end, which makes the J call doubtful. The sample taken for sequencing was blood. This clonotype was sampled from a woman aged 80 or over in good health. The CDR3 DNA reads TGTGCCATCAGTAGGGCGGACTTCTACGAGCAGTACTTC. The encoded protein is CAISRADFYEQYF.